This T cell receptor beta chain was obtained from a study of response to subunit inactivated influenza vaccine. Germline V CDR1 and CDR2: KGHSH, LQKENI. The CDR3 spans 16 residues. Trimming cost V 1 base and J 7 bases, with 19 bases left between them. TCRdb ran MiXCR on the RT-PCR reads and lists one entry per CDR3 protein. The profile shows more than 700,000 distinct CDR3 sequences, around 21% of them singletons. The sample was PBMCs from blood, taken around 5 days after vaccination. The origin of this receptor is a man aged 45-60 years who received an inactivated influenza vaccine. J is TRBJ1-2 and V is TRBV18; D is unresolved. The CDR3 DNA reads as TGTGCCAGCTCACCACAAGATCAGTCCAGGCTCGGTGGCTACACCTTC. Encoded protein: CASSPQDQSRLGGYTF.